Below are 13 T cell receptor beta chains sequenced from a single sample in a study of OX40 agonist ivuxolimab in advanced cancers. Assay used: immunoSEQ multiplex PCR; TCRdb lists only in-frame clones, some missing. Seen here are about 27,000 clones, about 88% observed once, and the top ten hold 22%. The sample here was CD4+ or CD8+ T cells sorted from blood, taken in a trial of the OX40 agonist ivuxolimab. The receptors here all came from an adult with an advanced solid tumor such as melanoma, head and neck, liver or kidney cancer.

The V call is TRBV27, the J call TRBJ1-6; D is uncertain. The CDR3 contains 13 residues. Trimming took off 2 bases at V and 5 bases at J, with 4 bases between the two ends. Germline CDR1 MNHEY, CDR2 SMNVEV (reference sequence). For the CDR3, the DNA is TGTGCCAGCAGTTTAGTTGATAATTCACCCCTCCACTTT. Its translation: CASSLVDNSPLHF.

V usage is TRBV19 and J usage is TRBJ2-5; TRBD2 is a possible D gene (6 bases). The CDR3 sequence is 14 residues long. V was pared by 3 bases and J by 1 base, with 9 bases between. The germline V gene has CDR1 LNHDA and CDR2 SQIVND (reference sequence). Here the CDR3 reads CASSISGVQETQYF. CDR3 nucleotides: TGTGCCAGTAGTATTTCGGGGGTCCAAGAGACCCAGTACTTC.

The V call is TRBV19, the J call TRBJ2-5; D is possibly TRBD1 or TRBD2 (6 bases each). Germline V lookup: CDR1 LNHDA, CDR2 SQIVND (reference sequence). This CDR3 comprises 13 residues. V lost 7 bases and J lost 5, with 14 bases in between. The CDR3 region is CASNGGLSETQYF. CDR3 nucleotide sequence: TGTGCCAGTAATGGGGGGCTAAGTGAGACCCAGTACTTC.

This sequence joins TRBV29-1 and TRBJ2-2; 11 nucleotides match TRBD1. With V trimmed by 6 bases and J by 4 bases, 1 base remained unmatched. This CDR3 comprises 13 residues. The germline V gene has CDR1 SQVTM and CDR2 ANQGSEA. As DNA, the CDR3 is TGCAGCGTAGGGACAGGGGGCACCGGGGAGCTGTTTTTT. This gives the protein CSVGTGGTGELFF.

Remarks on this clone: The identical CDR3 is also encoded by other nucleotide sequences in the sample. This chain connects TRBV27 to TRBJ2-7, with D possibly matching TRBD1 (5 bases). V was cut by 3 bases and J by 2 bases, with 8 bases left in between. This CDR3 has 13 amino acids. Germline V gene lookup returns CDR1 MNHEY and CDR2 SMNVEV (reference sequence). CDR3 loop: CASSLGQPYEQYF. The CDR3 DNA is TGTGCCAGCAGTTTGGGGCAGCCCTACGAGCAGTACTTC.

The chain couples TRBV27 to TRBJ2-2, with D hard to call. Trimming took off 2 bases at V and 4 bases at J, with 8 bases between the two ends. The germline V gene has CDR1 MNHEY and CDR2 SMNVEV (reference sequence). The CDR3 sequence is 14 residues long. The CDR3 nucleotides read TGTGCCAGCAGTTTAGCGCCAGCCACCGGGGAGCTGTTTTTT. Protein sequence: CASSLAPATGELFF.

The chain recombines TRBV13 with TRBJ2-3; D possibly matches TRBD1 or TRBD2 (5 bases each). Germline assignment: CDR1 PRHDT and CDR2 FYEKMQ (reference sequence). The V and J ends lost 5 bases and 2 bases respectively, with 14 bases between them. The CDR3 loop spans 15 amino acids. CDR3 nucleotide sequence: TGTGCCAGCAGCCCCGGGACCAGGAACACAGATACGCAGTATTTT. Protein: CASSPGTRNTDTQYF. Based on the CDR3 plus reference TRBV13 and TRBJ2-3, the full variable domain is AAGVIQSPRHLIKEKRETATLKCYPIPRHDTVYWYQQGPGQDPQFLISFYEKMQSDKGSIPDRFSAQQFSDYHSELNMSSLELGDSALYFCASSPGTRNTDTQYFGPGTRLTVL.

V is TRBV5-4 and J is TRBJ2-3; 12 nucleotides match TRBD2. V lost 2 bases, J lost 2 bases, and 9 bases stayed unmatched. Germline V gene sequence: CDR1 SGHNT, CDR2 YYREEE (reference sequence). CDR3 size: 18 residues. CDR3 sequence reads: CASSFLQGLAGLTDTQYF. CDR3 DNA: TGTGCCAGCAGCTTCCTTCAAGGACTAGCGGGGCTCACAGATACGCAGTATTTT.

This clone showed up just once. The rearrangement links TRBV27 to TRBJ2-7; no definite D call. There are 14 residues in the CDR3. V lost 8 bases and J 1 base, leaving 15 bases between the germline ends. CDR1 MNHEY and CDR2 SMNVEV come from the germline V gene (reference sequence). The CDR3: CASSFLTSSYEQYF. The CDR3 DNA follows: TGTGCCAGCTCATTCTTAACGAGTTCCTACGAGCAGTACTTC.

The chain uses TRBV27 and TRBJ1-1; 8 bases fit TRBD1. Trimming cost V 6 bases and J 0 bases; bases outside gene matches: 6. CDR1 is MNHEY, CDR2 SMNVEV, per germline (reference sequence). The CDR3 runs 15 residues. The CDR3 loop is CASRITGGMNTEAFF. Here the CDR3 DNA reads TGTGCCAGCAGGATCACAGGGGGTATGAACACTGAAGCTTTCTTT.

For the CDR3, the DNA is TGTGCCAGCAGCCCAGAATACGAGCAGTACTTC. It is translated as CASSPEYEQYF. The chain is built from TRBV5-5 and TRBJ2-7; D unresolved. V shed 4 bases and J shed 4 bases, with 6 bases lying between them. The germline V gene encodes CDR1 SGHKS and CDR2 YYEKEE (reference sequence). This CDR3 region has 11 residues.

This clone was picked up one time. CDR3 bases: TGTGCCAGCAGTTATGCGGCCAAGAGCTCCTACGAGCAGTACTTC. As protein: CASSYAAKSSYEQYF. This rearrangement joins TRBV11-2 to TRBJ2-7; D call uncertain. Germline V CDR1 and CDR2: SGHAT, FQNNGV. The ends were cut back, 6 bases at V and 0 bases at J, with 15 bases in the middle. The CDR3 is 15 residues long.

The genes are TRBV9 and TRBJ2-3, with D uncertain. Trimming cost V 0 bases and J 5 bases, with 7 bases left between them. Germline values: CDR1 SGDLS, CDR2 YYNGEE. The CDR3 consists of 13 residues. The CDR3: CASSVVWGDTQYF. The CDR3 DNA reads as TGTGCCAGCAGCGTAGTATGGGGAGATACGCAGTATTTT.